Listed here is a single T cell receptor (beta chain). What it recognizes is unknown. The data belong to a study of T cell responses to AZD1222 COVID-19 vaccine. Study-level findings and limits: The CD4 TCRs associated with vaccination extended across spike and predominated at 160-218 and 743-854. Donor demographics were predominantly white British with a female majority; clonal diversity may be underestimated.

The method was immunoSEQ multiplex PCR; TCRdb's version includes in-frame clones alone and lacks a portion of them. The data show about 83,000 clones, with around 89% seen just once and roughly 4.3% held by the top ten. The sample in question was peripheral blood, obtained on day 0 of MenACWY control vaccination. This TCR was sampled from an adult in good health.

CDR3 nucleotide sequence: TGTGCCAGCAGAGCTACCCACGAGCAGTACTTC. It specifies CASRATHEQYF. V and J are TRBV6-5 and TRBJ2-7; D ambiguous. Germline V CDR1 and CDR2: MNHEY, SVGAGI. Trimming removed 6 bases from V and 5 bases from J, with 8 bases in between. This CDR3 contains 11 residues.